The 24 T cell receptor beta chains below come from one sample, sequenced in a study of T cell clonality in common variable immunodeficiency. Study-wide points: Reportedly, TCR beta sequences from common variable immunodeficiency showed fewer deletions and N-nucleotide insertions.

No cognate antigen is known for these TCRs. The repertoire was sequenced with immunoSEQ multiplex PCR; TCRdb's copy has only in-frame clones and lacks some. This sample carries 23,000 or so clones, none of them present only once. Sequenced: peripheral blood mononuclear cells. These receptors were collected from a human donor with common variable immunodeficiency.

Remarks on this clone: The read finishes 3 residues shy of the CDR3 end, and the germline J gene is used to complete it. V gene TRBV5-1 combines with J gene TRBJ2-3, with TRBD2 identical over 10 bases. The CDR3 has 17 amino acids. With V trimmed by 2 bases and J by 1 base, 7 bases remained unmatched. Germline values: CDR1 SGHRS, CDR2 YFSETQ. CDR3 loop: CASSFIPSGSGTDTQYF. The part of the CDR3 DNA that was read is TGCGCCAGCAGCTTCATTCCTAGCGGGAGCGGCACAGATACG.

This clone has just a few counts. The CDR3 end falls 3 residues outside the read, so it is completed with the germline J gene. The sample contains more than one DNA sequence encoding this CDR3. The chain employs TRBV5-1 and TRBJ2-5; 8 positions match TRBD2. The V segment lost 4 bases and the J segment 4 bases; nucleotides outside the gene matches: 6. This CDR3 contains 14 residues. Per the germline V gene, CDR1 is SGHRS and CDR2 is YFSETQ. CDR3 protein: CASSPGGVAETQYF. The sequenced CDR3 bases are TGCGCCAGCAGCCCCGGGGGGGTTGCAGAGACC.

This clone was detected a few times. The CDR3 end lies 3 residues beyond the end of the read and is filled in from the germline J gene. This chain joins TRBV19 and TRBJ1-1, with TRBD1 identical over 7 bases. This CDR3 has 13 residues. Trimming cost V 7 bases and J 4 bases; bases outside gene matches: 6. Germline CDR1 is LNHDA and CDR2 is SQIVND (reference sequence). The CDR3 protein is CASTLDRSTEAFF. The part of the CDR3 DNA that was read is TGTGCCAGTACCCTGGACAGGAGCACTGAA.

Note on this clone: The read gets to within 3 residues of the CDR3 end, and the germline J gene fills in the rest. This chain uses TRBV30 with TRBJ2-7; TRBD2 aligns across 10 bases. After removal of 6 bases from V and 2 bases from J, the junction contained 10 bases not matched to a gene. CDR1 and CDR2 from the germline V gene are GTSNPN and SVGIG (reference sequence). The CDR3 extends over 15 amino acids. CDR3 DNA (partial): TGTGCCTGTCAGAGGAGCGGGAGGGCTACCTACGAG. Protein product: CACQRSGRATYE. The full CDR3 reads CACQRSGRATYEQYF.

This clone was observed a few times. Coverage ceases 3 residues before the CDR3 finishes, and the germline J gene fills in the end. The chain combines TRBV5-1 with TRBJ1-1; the match to TRBD1 covers 7 bases. The ends lost 0 bases at V and 0 bases at J; junction bases unmatched: 8. This CDR3 has 17 residues. CDR1 is SGHRS, CDR2 YFSETQ, per germline. CDR3 region: CASSLVPRGALNTEAFF. The sequenced part of the CDR3 DNA is TGCGCCAGCAGCTTGGTCCCCAGGGGGGCTCTGAACACTGAA. The complete variable domain, with remaining parts taken from reference TRBV5-1 and TRBJ1-1, reads KAGVTQTPRYLIKTRGQQVTLSCSPISGHRSVSWYQQTPGQGLQFLFEYFSETQRNKGNFPGRFSGRQFSNSRSEMNVSTLELGDSALYLCASSLVPRGALNTEAFFGQGTRLTVV.

The sample holds many counts of this clone. The read is 3 residues too short to cover the CDR3 end, so that end is filled in from the germline J gene. The chain joins TRBV28 to TRBJ2-2, with 9 positions matching TRBD1. Unmatched junction bases numbered 12, after V lost 6 bases and J lost 7 bases. CDR1 MDHEN and CDR2 SYDVKM come from the germline V gene. The CDR3 has 16 amino acids. CDR3 region: CASRGVRQGGFGELFF. The CDR3 DNA, read in part, is TGTGCCAGCAGAGGAGTACGACAGGGGGGGTTCGGGGAG.

This clone was counted many times. The read stops 3 residues short of the end of the CDR3; the missing end is completed from the germline J gene. V usage is TRBV29-1 and J usage is TRBJ2-7; 8 bases map to TRBD1. Germline V CDR1 and CDR2: SQVTM, ANQGSEA. The junction had 13 bases not matched to a gene; V was cut back by 6 bases and J by 3 bases. The CDR3 has 15 residues. The chain's CDR3 is CSVLKGTGTFYEQYF. Incomplete CDR3 DNA: TGCAGCGTCCTAAAGGGGACAGGTACCTTCTACGAG.

The CDR3 loop is CASRIQGRSGGNTIYF. The CDR3 DNA, read in part, is TGTGCCAGCAGGATACAGGGACGTTCAGGTGGAAACACC. This chain links TRBV6-4 with TRBJ1-3; a possible D gene is TRBD1 (6 bases). The observed sequence ends 3 residues before the CDR3 terminus, with the missing tail filled in from the germline J gene. The V gene's germline CDR1 is MRHNA and CDR2 SNTAGT. Trimming cost V 6 bases and J 3 bases, with 18 bases left between them. This CDR3 is 16 amino acids long.

A remark on this clone: Sequencing ends 3 residues short of the CDR3 end; the germline J gene provides the rest. The chain carries TRBV30 and TRBJ1-1; possibly TRBD1 for D (6 bases). Trimming cost V 3 bases and J 1 base, with 12 bases left between them. The CDR3 has 14 amino acids. CDR1 GTSNPN and CDR2 SVGIG come from the germline V gene (reference sequence). Partial CDR3 DNA: TGTGCCTGGAGGGGGGGGCGGGGGAACACTGAA. Protein: CAWRGGRGNTE. The whole CDR3 region reads CAWRGGRGNTEAFF.

This clone was seen only a few times. The read stops 3 residues short of the end of the CDR3; the missing end is completed from the germline J gene. The chain combines TRBV7-6 with TRBJ2-3; 10 bases are a match to TRBD1. The CDR3 contains 16 residues. Trimming took 1 base from V and 2 from J; bases not matched to a gene: 3. Germline V CDR1 and CDR2: SGHVS, FNYEAQ. Partial CDR3 DNA: TGTGCCAGCAGCTTAGTGGGACAGGGGCCCACAGATACG. Its protein is CASSLVGQGPTDT. The full CDR3 reads CASSLVGQGPTDTQYF.

This clone was seen repeatedly, ten times or more. The sequenced fragment ends 3 residues before the CDR3 boundary, so the rest is inferred from the germline J gene. The rearrangement joins TRBV19 to TRBJ2-5; D remains unclear. CDR3 length: 13 amino acids. CDR1 and CDR2 (germline): LNHDA, SQIVND (reference sequence). Trimming took off 5 bases at V and 3 bases at J, with 10 bases between the two ends. CDR3 DNA (partial): TGTGCCAGTAGTCGGTCAGCGAAAGAGACC. The encoded protein is CASSRSAKET. The complete CDR3 reads CASSRSAKETQYF. The variable domain in full, with the rest retrieved from reference TRBV19 and TRBJ2-5, is DGGITQSPKYLFRKEGQNVTLSCEQNLNHDAMYWYRQDPGQGLRLIYYSQIVNDFQKGDIAEGYSVSREKKESFPLTVTSAQKNPTAFYLCASSRSAKETQYFGPGTRLLVL.

Many counts were recorded for this clone. The CDR3 end falls 3 residues outside the read, so it is completed with the germline J gene. V is TRBV19 and J is TRBJ2-1, with 11 bases identical to TRBD2. The CDR3 extends over 17 amino acids. Per the germline V gene, CDR1 is LNHDA and CDR2 is SQIVND (reference sequence). After removal of 6 bases from V and 3 bases from J, the junction contained 10 bases not matched to a gene. The part of the CDR3 DNA that was read is TGTGCCAGTAGCCCCTCTAGCGGGAGGCCGGTCTACAATGAG. Residues: CASSPSSGRPVYNE. In full, the CDR3 reads CASSPSSGRPVYNEQFF.

This clone was detected only a few times. The read terminates 3 residues ahead of where the CDR3 ends, so the germline J gene completes it. The chain combines TRBV19 with TRBJ1-2, with D maybe TRBD1 (6 bases). The CDR3 sequence is 13 residues long. Per the germline V gene, CDR1 is LNHDA and CDR2 is SQIVND (reference sequence). CDR3 DNA, as far as it was read: TGTGCCAGTAGGATGGACAGCGCGAGAGGC. Residues: CASRMDSARG. The entire CDR3 is CASRMDSARGYTF.

Of note for this clone: The CDR3 extends 3 residues past the end of the read, so its final part is completed from the germline J gene. The chain combines TRBV6-1 with TRBJ1-4; 10 nucleotides align to TRBD1. There are 14 residues in the CDR3. The germline CDR1 and CDR2 sequences are MNHNS and SASEGT. J gave up 7 bases and V 4 bases, and 3 bases lay outside the gene matches. The part of the CDR3 DNA that was read is TGTGCCAGCAGTGGGGGACAGGGGAGTGAAAAA. Its protein product is CASSGGQGSEK. The complete CDR3 sequence is CASSGGQGSEKLFF.

This clone was seen many times. The DNA ends 3 residues before the CDR3 does, and the rest of the CDR3 is filled in from the germline J gene. The chain is built from TRBV7-3 and TRBJ2-1; tentatively, D is TRBD1 (5 bases). CDR3 length: 13 amino acids. V lost 2 bases and J lost 5, with 7 bases in between. Per germline, CDR1 SGHTA and CDR2 FQGTGA. The CDR3 spells CASSLGQNNEQFF. Partial CDR3 DNA: TGTGCCAGCAGCTTAGGACAAAACAATGAG.

A few counts support this clone. The read gets to within 3 residues of the CDR3 end, and the germline J gene fills in the rest. The chain combines TRBV20-1 with TRBJ2-1; TRBD2 might be the D (5 bases). The V end was cut by 0 bases, the J end by 7 bases, with 16 bases between. The germline gives CDR1 DFQATT, CDR2 SNEGSKA (reference sequence). The CDR3 has 15 amino acids. CDR3 loop: CSARDAHSPGNEQFF. The sequenced part of the CDR3 DNA is TGCAGTGCTAGAGATGCACACTCGCCGGGGAATGAG.

This clone showed up many times. The sequence runs out 3 residues before the end of the CDR3; the remainder is reconstructed from the germline J gene. This rearrangement joins TRBV29-1 to TRBJ2-1; D may be TRBD1 (7 bases). The CDR3 totals 15 residues. Trimming shortened V by 7 bases and J by 6 bases, and 22 bases separated the two germline ends. Germline-derived CDR1 and CDR2 are SQVTM and ANQGSEA. This chain's CDR3 is CSASTGPQGGNEQFF. CDR3 DNA, as far as it was read: TGCAGCGCCTCAACCGGGCCCCAGGGGGGCAATGAG.

Here the CDR3 reads CASSAALLSEQYF. The CDR3 DNA, read in part, is TGTGCCAGCAGTGCGGCTCTACTGAGCGAG. This chain joins TRBV6-2 or TRBV6-3 and TRBJ2-7; D not resolved. The CDR3 end lies 3 residues beyond the end of the read and is filled in from the germline J gene. The CDR3 has 13 amino acids. Germline V gene lookup returns CDR1 MNHEY and CDR2 SVGEGT. Trimming left V 5 bases short and J 6 bases short, with 14 bases between.

This clone has only a few counts. From the germline J gene comes the end of the CDR3, since the read stops 3 residues before it. The chain employs TRBV6-7 and TRBJ2-3; TRBD1 aligns across 7 bases. TRBV6-7 is recorded as an ORF, its role being uncertain. The CDR3 is 17 amino acids. Germline trimming cut 6 bases from V and 5 bases from J; bases unmatched to any gene: 17. This CDR3 reads CASSSPPDRDSQDTQYF. Incomplete CDR3 DNA: TGTGCCAGCAGCTCCCCTCCAGACAGGGACAGCCAAGATACG.

Many counts were recorded for this clone. CDR3 bases read: TGCAGCGTAGCTACAGGGACCGGC. It encodes CSVATGTG. The full-length CDR3 reads as CSVATGTGYTF. The genes are TRBV29-1 and TRBJ1-2, with D tentatively TRBD1 (6 bases). The DNA ends 3 residues before the CDR3 does, and the rest of the CDR3 is filled in from the germline J gene. The length of the CDR3 is 11 residues. Germline CDR1 is SQVTM and CDR2 is ANQGSEA.

This clone was recorded a few times. The CDR3 end lies 3 residues beyond the end of the read and is filled in from the germline J gene. The chain joins TRBV5-1 to TRBJ1-2, with TRBD1 matching over 7 bases. The CDR3 sequence is 12 residues long. Per germline, CDR1 SGHRS and CDR2 YFSETQ. The V segment lost 8 bases and the J segment 6 bases; nucleotides outside the gene matches: 7. CDR3 DNA, as far as it was read: TGCGCCAGTCGACAGGGATTTCATGGC. Residues: CASRQGFHG. The full CDR3 is CASRQGFHGYTF.

Ten or more counts support this clone. Read sequence stops 3 residues before the CDR3 end, and the germline J gene provides the missing end. This rearrangement joins TRBV29-1 to TRBJ1-1; the D is unclear. The CDR3 consists of 12 residues. V was clipped by 7 bases and J by 4 bases, with 13 bases between them. Germline V lookup: CDR1 SQVTM, CDR2 ANQGSEA. The CDR3 sequence: CSAAGFGTEAFF. Partial CDR3 DNA: TGCAGCGCTGCGGGCTTTGGCACTGAA.

The sample holds many counts of this clone. The sequence runs out 3 residues before the end of the CDR3; the remainder is reconstructed from the germline J gene. The chain combines TRBV7-9 with TRBJ2-1; 10 nucleotides agree with TRBD2. Germline CDR1 reads SEHNR; CDR2 reads FQNEAQ (reference sequence). CDR3 length: 14 amino acids. V shed 4 bases and J 9 bases; nucleotides not matched to a gene: 6. CDR3 DNA, as far as it was read: TGTGCCAGCAGCTCGACTAGCGGGTTACGTGAG. This codes for CASSSTSGLRE. The full CDR3 is CASSSTSGLREQFF.

There are a few counts of this clone. The CDR3 extends 3 residues past the end of the read, so its final part is completed from the germline J gene. V and J are TRBV11-2 and TRBJ2-1; 11 nucleotides agree with TRBD2. CDR1 SGHAT and CDR2 FQNNGV come from the germline V gene. The CDR3 extends over 15 amino acids. Trimming at V came to 2 bases and at J to 6 bases, leaving 3 bases not matched to a gene. The chain's CDR3 is CASSLLAGGLNEQFF. Partial CDR3 DNA: TGTGCCAGCAGCTTACTAGCGGGGGGACTCAATGAG.